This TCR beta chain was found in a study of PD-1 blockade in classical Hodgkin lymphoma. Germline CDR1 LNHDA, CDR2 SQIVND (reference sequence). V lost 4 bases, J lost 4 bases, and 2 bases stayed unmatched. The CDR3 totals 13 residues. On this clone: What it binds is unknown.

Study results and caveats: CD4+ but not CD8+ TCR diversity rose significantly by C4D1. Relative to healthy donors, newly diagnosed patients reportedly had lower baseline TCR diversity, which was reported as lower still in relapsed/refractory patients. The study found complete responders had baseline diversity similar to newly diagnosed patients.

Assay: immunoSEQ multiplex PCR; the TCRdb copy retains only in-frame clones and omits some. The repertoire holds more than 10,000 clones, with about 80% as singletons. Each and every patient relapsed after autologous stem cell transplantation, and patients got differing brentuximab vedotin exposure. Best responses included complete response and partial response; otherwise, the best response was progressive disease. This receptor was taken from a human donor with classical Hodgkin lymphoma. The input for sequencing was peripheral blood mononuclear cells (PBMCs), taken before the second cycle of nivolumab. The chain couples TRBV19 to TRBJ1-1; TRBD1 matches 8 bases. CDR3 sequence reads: CASSSDRGTEAFF. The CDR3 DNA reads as TGTGCCAGTAGTAGCGACAGGGGCACTGAAGCTTTCTTT.